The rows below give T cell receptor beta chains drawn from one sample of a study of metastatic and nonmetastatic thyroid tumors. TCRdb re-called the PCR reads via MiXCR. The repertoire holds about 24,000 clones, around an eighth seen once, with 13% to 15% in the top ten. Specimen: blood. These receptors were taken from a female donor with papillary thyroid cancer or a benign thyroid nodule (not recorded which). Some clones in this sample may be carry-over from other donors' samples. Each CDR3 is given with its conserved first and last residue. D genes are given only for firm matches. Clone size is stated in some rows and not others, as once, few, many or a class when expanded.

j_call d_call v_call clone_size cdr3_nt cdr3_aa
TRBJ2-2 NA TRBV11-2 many TGTACCAGCAGCCGATCGACAGTTACCGGGGAGCTGTTTTTT CTSSRSTVTGELFF
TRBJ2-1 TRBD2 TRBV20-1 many TGCAGTGCTAGAGACCGGGGATTAGCGGGATTCTACAATGAGCAGTTCTTC CSARDRGLAGFYNEQFF
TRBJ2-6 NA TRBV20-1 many TGCAGTGCTAGAGATCTAGGCCGTGACTACTCTGGGGCCAACGTCCTGACTTTC CSARDLGRDYSGANVLTF
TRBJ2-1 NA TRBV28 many TGTGCCAGCAGTTCCAACGGGGACACGCGCTCCTACAATGAGCAGTTCTTC CASSSNGDTRSYNEQFF
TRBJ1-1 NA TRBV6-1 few TGTGCCAGCAGGCGGGACACCTACACTGAAGCTTTCTTT CASRRDTYTEAFF
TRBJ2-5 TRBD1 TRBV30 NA TGTGCCTGGAGTGTTTGGACAGGGGTGGAGACCCAGTACTTC CAWSVWTGVETQYF
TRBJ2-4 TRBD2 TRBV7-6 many TGTGCCAGCAGCCCCTGGGGGGGGCGGGAGGGCCAAAACATTCAGTACTTC CASSPWGGREGQNIQYF
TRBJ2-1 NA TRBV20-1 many TGCAGTGCCGAGGGGATGGGGGTGTACAATGAGCAGTTCTTC CSAEGMGVYNEQFF
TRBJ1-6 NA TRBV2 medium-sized TGTGCCAGCAGTGAAGGGTTTGGAGGGGTGGCCCTCCACTTT CASSEGFGGVALHF
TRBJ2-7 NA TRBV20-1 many TGCAGTGCTAGTAAGGCCGTCTACGAGCAGTACTTC CSASKAVYEQYF
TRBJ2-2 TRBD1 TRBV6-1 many TGTGCCAGCAAACGGACAGGGATAGCCGGGGAGCTGTTTTTT CASKRTGIAGELFF
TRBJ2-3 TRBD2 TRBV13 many TGTGCCAGTAGCCACTGGACTGTAGCGGGAGGCCTGACTAGCACAGATACGCAGTATTTT CASSHWTVAGGLTSTDTQYF
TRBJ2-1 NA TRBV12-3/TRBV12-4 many TGTGCCAGCAGTCCTCCCGGGGTAGAGGTGGGCGAGCAGTTCTTC CASSPPGVEVGEQFF
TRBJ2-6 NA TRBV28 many TGTGCCAGCAGTTCTTGGAACAACTCTGGGGCCAACGTCCTGACTTTC CASSSWNNSGANVLTF